The 5 T cell receptor beta chains reported below all come from one sample, sequenced in a study of blood T cells in healthy people across ages. Then a second PCR, running about 6 to 12 cycles, was carried out with a sample-barcoded 5' primer and a J-beta primer mix. Via MiXCR, TCRdb re-called the 5' RACE reads, giving one row per CDR3 protein. Seen here are approximately 850,000 distinct CDR3 sequences, 58% observed once, and the top ten hold 22%. The material sequenced was blood. The receptors here all came from a young man in good health.

This clonotype was seen many times. The chain carries TRBV12-5 and TRBJ2-2; D remains ambiguous. The V and J ends lost 3 bases and 9 bases respectively, with 11 bases between them. The CDR3 spans 13 residues. CDR1 and CDR2 from the germline V gene are LGHNT and FRNRAP. The CDR3 sequence is CASGFESSRELFF. The CDR3 bases are TGTGCTAGTGGTTTTGAGTCGAGCCGGGAGCTGTTTTTT.

The rearrangement uses TRBV6-2 or TRBV6-3 and TRBJ2-7; 12 positions match TRBD2. The CDR3 loop spans 17 amino acids. V lost 5 bases and J lost 3; bases outside the gene matches: 11. From germline, CDR1 is MNHEY and CDR2 SVGEGT. CDR3 coding DNA: TGTGCCAGCAGTCCCACTAGCGGGAGGCCAACGATCTACGAGCAGTACTTC. Translation gives CASSPTSGRPTIYEQYF.

The chain combines TRBV9 with TRBJ2-7; D is ambiguous. This CDR3 has 14 amino acids. Per the germline V gene, CDR1 is SGDLS and CDR2 is YYNGEE. Deletions cut 0 bases from V and 0 bases from J, with 7 bases between. CDR3 bases: TGTGCCAGCAGCGTAGGCCACAGCTCCTACGAGCAGTACTTC. It codes for CASSVGHSSYEQYF.

This clonotype was recorded once. The V and J genes are TRBV7-2 and TRBJ2-1; D is perhaps TRBD1 (5 bases). Germline V gene sequence: CDR1 SGHTA, CDR2 FQGNSA. This CDR3 comprises 14 residues. V was shortened by 2 bases and J by 7 bases, with 12 bases between the two germline ends. This chain's CDR3 is CASSLQGRANEQFF. CDR3 nucleotides: TGTGCCAGCAGCTTACAGGGCAGGGCAAATGAGCAGTTCTTC. Full variable domain (outside the CDR3, taken from reference TRBV7-2 and TRBJ2-1): GAGVSQSPSNKVTEKGKDVELRCDPISGHTALYWYRQSLGQGLEFLIYFQGNSAPDKSGLPSDRFSAERTGGSVSTLTIQRTQQEDSAVYLCASSLQGRANEQFFGPGTRLTVL.

In this sample, this clonotype turned up a few times. The genes are TRBV6-1 and TRBJ2-7; perhaps D is TRBD1 or TRBD2 (5 bases each). Per the germline V gene, CDR1 is MNHNS and CDR2 is SASEGT. The CDR3 is made up of 13 amino acids. V lost 8 bases and J 2 bases, leaving 13 bases between the germline ends. This CDR3 reads CASLRDGAYEQYF. In DNA, the CDR3 is TGTGCCAGCCTAAGGGACGGGGCCTACGAGCAGTACTTC.